Each of the 21 T cell receptor beta chains below was sequenced from the same sample in a study of identical twins. TCRdb re-analysed the 5' RACE reads in MiXCR, keeping a single row per CDR3 protein. The table lists about 720,000 distinct CDR3 sequences, more than 6.5% of them singletons. Separately, the same data were catalogued under a study of yellow fever vaccine responses in identical twins.

The source material was PBMCs. These receptors came from a woman aged 18-29 years in good health.

The CDR3 DNA is TGTGCTAGTGACCCTACGACAGCTCTCTCCTACAATGAGCAGTTCTTC. It codes for CASDPTTALSYNEQFF. V is TRBV12-5 and J is TRBJ2-1; the D gene is possibly TRBD1 (5 bases). Trimming took 7 bases from V and 0 from J, leaving 16 bases between them. CDR3 length: 16 amino acids. Looked up from germline, CDR1 is LGHNT and CDR2 is FRNRAP.

The gene calls are TRBV6-2 or TRBV6-3 and TRBJ2-7; 7 bases are a match to TRBD2. J lost 4 bases, V lost 0 bases, and 9 bases had no gene match. CDR3 size: 16 residues. Looked up from germline, CDR1 is MNHEY and CDR2 is SVGEGT. The CDR3 is CASSYSTGGSLYEQYF. DNA for the CDR3: TGTGCCAGCAGTTACTCGACGGGCGGGAGTTTATACGAGCAGTACTTC.

This clonotype was detected ten times or more. V usage is TRBV29-1 and J usage is TRBJ2-1; 9 bases fit TRBD1. The V gene end was trimmed by 3 bases and the J gene end by 0 bases; junction bases not matched to a gene: 3. The V gene's germline CDR1 is SQVTM and CDR2 ANQGSEA. The CDR3 has 15 residues. The CDR3, as DNA: TGCAGCGTTGATGACAGGGGGAGCTCCTACAATGAGCAGTTCTTC. Translation: CSVDDRGSSYNEQFF.

This clonotype was seen repeatedly, ten times or more. The rearrangement joins TRBV29-1 to TRBJ2-2; D unclear. Looked up from germline, CDR1 is SQVTM and CDR2 is ANQGSEA. The CDR3 loop spans 11 amino acids. The V end was cut by 4 bases, the J end by 6 bases, with 6 bases between. The CDR3 is CSVVGAGELFF. The CDR3 region has the DNA TGCAGCGTTGTTGGGGCCGGGGAGCTGTTTTTT.

The chain couples TRBV6-5 to TRBJ2-5; D is ambiguous. This CDR3 has 16 amino acids. V was clipped by 2 bases and J by 2 bases, with 15 bases between them. Looked up from germline, CDR1 is MNHEY and CDR2 is SVGAGI. CDR3: CASSYPQEDPQETQYF. CDR3 sequence (DNA): TGTGCCAGCAGTTACCCGCAAGAGGACCCTCAAGAGACCCAGTACTTC.

Many counts were recorded for this clonotype. This chain joins TRBV9 and TRBJ1-5; weak D call: TRBD1 (5 bases). The V gene lost 5 bases and the J gene lost 0 bases, with 18 bases spanning the gap. Germline V lookup: CDR1 SGDLS, CDR2 YYNGEE. This CDR3 spans 17 amino acids. The CDR3 nucleotides are TGTGCCAGCAGACGCCCGGGACGCAACGATAGCAATCAGCCCCAGCATTTT. It is translated as CASRRPGRNDSNQPQHF.

There are a few counts of this clonotype. The chain carries TRBV12-3 or TRBV12-4 and TRBJ1-3; D is ambiguous. The CDR3 covers 12 residues. V gave up 11 bases and J gave up 0 bases, with 8 bases separating them. In nucleotides, the CDR3 is TGTGCCTGGCAGATCTCTGGAAACACCATATATTTT. It encodes CAWQISGNTIYF.

This clonotype was observed many times. The rearrangement joins TRBV7-9 to TRBJ2-1; D ambiguous. Trimming took off 5 bases at V and 8 bases at J, with 7 bases between the two ends. This CDR3 has 11 residues. Germline V lookup: CDR1 SEHNR, CDR2 FQNEAQ (reference sequence). CDR3 in DNA: TGTGCCAGCAGCCCCTTGTATGAGCAGTTCTTC. Translating gives CASSPLYEQFF.

This chain links TRBV5-5 with TRBJ1-1, with D unresolved. V was cut by 0 bases and J by 5 bases, with 11 bases left in between. The germline V gene encodes CDR1 SGHKS and CDR2 YYEKEE (reference sequence). The CDR3 extends over 14 amino acids. CDR3: CASSLDLAVTEAFF. CDR3 bases: TGTGCCAGCAGCTTGGACCTAGCTGTGACTGAAGCTTTCTTT.

This clonotype was counted only a few times. The chain carries TRBV29-1 and TRBJ2-7; D not resolved. Between the trimmed V and J ends, which lost 3 bases and 3 bases, there was a span of 6 bases. Germline V gene lookup returns CDR1 SQVTM and CDR2 ANQGSEA. The CDR3 is 11 amino acids. The CDR3 loop is CSVDNGYEQYF. The CDR3 DNA sequence: TGCAGCGTTGACAATGGCTACGAGCAGTACTTC.

The sample holds a few counts of this clonotype. The V gene is TRBV27, the J gene TRBJ2-1, with a weak D call TRBD2 (5 bases). CDR1 and CDR2 (germline): MNHEY, SMNVEV (reference sequence). The CDR3 is 16 amino acids. V dropped 4 bases and J dropped 5 bases, with 18 bases sitting between them. CDR3 nucleotides: TGTGCCAGCAGTTCTCTCTTAGCGCTCCTCCACAATGAGCAGTTCTTC. It encodes CASSSLLALLHNEQFF.

This clonotype turned up a few times. The gene calls are TRBV30 and TRBJ2-1; D is possibly TRBD1 or TRBD2 (5 bases each). The CDR3 runs to 16 residues. V dropped 4 bases and J dropped 8 bases, with 24 bases sitting between them. Per the germline V gene, CDR1 is GTSNPN and CDR2 is SVGIG (reference sequence). The CDR3 sequence: CAWTPEWGTGRYEQFF. For the CDR3, the DNA is TGTGCCTGGACCCCCGAGTGGGGAACGGGACGGTATGAGCAGTTCTTC.

J is TRBJ2-1 and V is TRBV15; maybe TRBD2 (6 bases). V lost 4 bases and J lost 8, with 12 bases in between. The V gene's germline CDR1 is LNHNV and CDR2 YYDKDF (reference sequence). The CDR3 consists of 13 residues. The CDR3 DNA reads as TGTGCCACCAGCACCCGGAGGGGCGATGAGCAGTTCTTC. The encoded protein is CATSTRRGDEQFF.

V gene TRBV29-1 combines with J gene TRBJ2-5; 8 bases are a match to TRBD1. Germline V CDR1 and CDR2: SQVTM, ANQGSEA. This CDR3 comprises 13 residues. With V trimmed by 7 bases and J by 4 bases, 8 bases remained unmatched. CDR3 region: CSARTGFGETQYF. CDR3 nucleotides: TGCAGCGCCCGGACAGGGTTCGGAGAGACCCAGTACTTC.

This clonotype has just a few counts. The chain employs TRBV9 and TRBJ1-3, with 7 bases that match TRBD1. The V segment lost 0 bases and the J segment 6 bases; nucleotides outside the gene matches: 6. Per germline, CDR1 SGDLS and CDR2 YYNGEE. The CDR3 totals 15 residues. In DNA, the CDR3 is TGTGCCAGCAGCGTAGCTGGACAGGAGATAAACACCATATATTTT. Its translation is CASSVAGQEINTIYF.

This clonotype was observed a handful of times. CDR3 DNA sequence: TGTGCCAGCAGAAAGGGGTCGGCAGATACGCAGTATTTT. This gives the protein CASRKGSADTQYF. The chain has TRBV12-3 or TRBV12-4 and TRBJ2-3; D possibly corresponds to TRBD1 (5 bases). Trimming took 6 bases from V and 4 from J, leaving 11 bases between them. The length of the CDR3 is 13 residues.

V is TRBV20-1 and J is TRBJ2-7; a weak D match, TRBD1 (5 bases). Germline V lookup: CDR1 DFQATT, CDR2 SNEGSKA (reference sequence). With 0 bases removed from V and 6 bases from J, the gap between germline ends came to 18 bases. The CDR3 has 15 amino acids. CDR3 residues: CSAREKGLMLGEQYF. The CDR3, as DNA: TGCAGTGCTAGAGAGAAGGGGCTTATGCTGGGCGAGCAGTACTTC.

This clonotype was seen only a few times. The chain joins TRBV7-2 to TRBJ2-7; D is unresolved. CDR1 and CDR2 from the germline V gene are SGHTA and FQGNSA. The CDR3 is 14 amino acids. The V end lost 5 bases, the J end lost 8 bases, and 19 bases lay between the germline ends. The CDR3 reads CASSPRQVGYQQYF. The CDR3 DNA sequence: TGTGCCAGCAGCCCGAGGCAGGTGGGGTACCAGCAGTACTTC. The variable domain in full, with the rest retrieved from reference TRBV7-2 and TRBJ2-7, is GAGVSQSPSNKVTEKGKDVELRCDPISGHTALYWYRQSLGQGLEFLIYFQGNSAPDKSGLPSDRFSAERTGGSVSTLTIQRTQQEDSAVYLCASSPRQVGYQQYFGPGTRLTVT.

For this clonotype: Compared with germline, one end of the junction differs, possibly owing to a read error. This chain uses TRBV24-1 with TRBJ2-5; 9 bases map to TRBD1. Germline CDR1 and CDR2: KGHDR and SFDVKD. The CDR3 covers 16 residues. For the CDR3, the DNA is TGTGCCGCCAGTGACCTAACCGGGACAGGGCGAGAGACCCAGTACTTC. It is translated as CAASDLTGTGRETQYF.

The chain recombines TRBV24-1 with TRBJ2-3, with 7 bases matching TRBD1. Per the germline V gene, CDR1 is KGHDR and CDR2 is SFDVKD. There are 12 residues in the CDR3. V lost 9 bases to trimming and J lost 5 bases; unmatched junction nucleotides: 4. CDR3: CATQDRLDTQYF. CDR3 nucleotides: TGTGCCACCCAGGACAGGTTAGATACGCAGTATTTT.

V is TRBV6-1 and J is TRBJ2-7, with 9 bases fitting TRBD2. This CDR3 has 13 residues. Losses at the gene ends were 5 bases for V and 6 bases for J; bases not matched to a gene: 5. CDR1 is MNHNS and CDR2 is SASEGT in the germline V gene. CDR3 protein: CASSPSGALEQYF. CDR3 DNA: TGTGCCAGCAGTCCTAGCGGGGCACTCGAGCAGTACTTC.